The clone carrying this T cell receptor beta chain was recorded many times. Its antigen is not identified. These data belong to a study of metastatic and nonmetastatic thyroid tumors. Overall study: Repertoires from blood and tumor or nodule tissue of malignant and benign thyroid patients were compared.

Germline values: CDR1 MNHEY, CDR2 SVGEGT. V lost 5 bases and J lost 1; bases outside the gene matches: 5. The CDR3 is made up of 15 amino acids. Ahead of thyroid surgery, no patient had received treatment of any kind. Via MiXCR, TCRdb re-called the PCR reads. The data contain approximately 32,000 clones, about a fifth of them seen just once; the ten biggest clones take up less than 4%. General study findings and limits: Malignant tumors reportedly showed significantly higher TCR beta diversity than benign nodules in both blood and tumor.

The chain couples TRBV6-2 or TRBV6-3 to TRBJ2-3; 8 bases align to TRBD1. This TCR derives from a male donor with papillary thyroid cancer or a benign thyroid nodule (not recorded which). Some clones in this sample may be carry-over from other donors' samples. Sequenced sample: tumor tissue. The CDR3 bases are TGTGCCAGCAGTGACGGGACAGGAGGCACAGATACGCAGTATTTT. Its protein product is CASSDGTGGTDTQYF.